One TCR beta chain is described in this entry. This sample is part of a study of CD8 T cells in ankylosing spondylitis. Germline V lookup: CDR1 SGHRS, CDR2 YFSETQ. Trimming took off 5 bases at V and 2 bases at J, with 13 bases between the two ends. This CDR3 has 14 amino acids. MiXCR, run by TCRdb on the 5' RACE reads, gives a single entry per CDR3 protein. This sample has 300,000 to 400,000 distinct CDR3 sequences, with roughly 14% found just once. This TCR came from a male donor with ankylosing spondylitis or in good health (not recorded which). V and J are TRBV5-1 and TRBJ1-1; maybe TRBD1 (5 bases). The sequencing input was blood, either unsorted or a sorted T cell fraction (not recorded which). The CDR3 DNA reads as TGCGCCAGCAGGGCCGGGGGATCAAACACTGAAGCTTTCTTT. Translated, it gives CASRAGGSNTEAFF.